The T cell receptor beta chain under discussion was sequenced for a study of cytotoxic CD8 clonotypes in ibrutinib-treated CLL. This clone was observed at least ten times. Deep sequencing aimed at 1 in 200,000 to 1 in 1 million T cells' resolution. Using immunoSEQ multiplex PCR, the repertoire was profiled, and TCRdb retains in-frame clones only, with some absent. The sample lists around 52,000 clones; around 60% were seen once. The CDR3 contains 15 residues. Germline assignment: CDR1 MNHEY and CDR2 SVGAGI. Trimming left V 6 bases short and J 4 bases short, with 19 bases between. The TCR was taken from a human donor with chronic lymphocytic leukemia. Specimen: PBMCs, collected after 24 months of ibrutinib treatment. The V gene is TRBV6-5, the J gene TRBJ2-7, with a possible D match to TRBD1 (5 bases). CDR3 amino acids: CASSTTGSSPYEQYF. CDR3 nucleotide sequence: TGTGCCAGCAGCACAACAGGATCCTCCCCTTACGAGCAGTACTTC.